This T cell receptor beta chain derives from a study of T cells in Graves' hyperthyroidism and ophthalmopathy. About the study: Peripheral blood was obtained at initial diagnosis, preceding any treatment. Whole-study findings and limits: Model output signaled ophthalmopathy a median 6.5 months ahead of onset.

Every diagnosis used clinical symptoms, serum thyroxine and TRAb, thyroid ultrasound and orbital computed tomography. Fresh peripheral blood, roughly 10 ml, was the source of the PBMCs. The CDR3 has 15 residues. Trimming removed 4 bases from V and 1 base from J, with 13 bases in between. The germline V gene has CDR1 SEHNR and CDR2 FQNEAQ (reference sequence). In this sample, this clonotype turned up many times. Its specificity is unknown. Template material for amplifying TCR beta CDR3 regions consisted of RNA transcripts. The HTBI set primed first-round TCR CDR3 RT-PCR. TCRdb used MiXCR to reprocess the multiplex PCR reads, holding one entry per CDR3 protein. The sample lists over 350,000 distinct CDR3 sequences, under 15% occurring once.

The origin of this receptor is a man in his late teens or twenties with Graves' ophthalmopathy. This chain links TRBV7-9 with TRBJ1-1, with a tentative D call TRBD1 (5 bases). The specimen was blood. CDR3 loop: CASSSMTAANTEAFF. CDR3 sequence (DNA): TGTGCCAGCAGCTCGATGACAGCAGCGAACACTGAAGCTTTCTTT.